This TCR beta chain was identified in a study of blood T cell repertoires in COVID-19. The study recruited exposed participants who had met a COVID-19 case within 2 weeks before entry. The method was immunoSEQ multiplex PCR; TCRdb's version includes in-frame clones alone and lacks a portion of them. The data hold about 260,000 clones, with around 93% observed a single time. Germline CDR1 reads MDHEN; CDR2 reads SYDVKM. The CDR3 sequence is 15 residues long. Trimming removed 7 bases from V and 3 bases from J, with 16 bases in between. V is TRBV28 and J is TRBJ1-3, with D possibly being TRBD1 (6 bases). Material: PBMCs or T cells enriched from blood (not recorded which). The sequence was obtained from a man aged 40-55 years who had been exposed to COVID-19. The CDR3 here is CASTEQGSIGNTIYF. In nucleotides, the CDR3 is TGTGCCAGCACGGAACAGGGTTCAATTGGAAACACCATATATTTT.